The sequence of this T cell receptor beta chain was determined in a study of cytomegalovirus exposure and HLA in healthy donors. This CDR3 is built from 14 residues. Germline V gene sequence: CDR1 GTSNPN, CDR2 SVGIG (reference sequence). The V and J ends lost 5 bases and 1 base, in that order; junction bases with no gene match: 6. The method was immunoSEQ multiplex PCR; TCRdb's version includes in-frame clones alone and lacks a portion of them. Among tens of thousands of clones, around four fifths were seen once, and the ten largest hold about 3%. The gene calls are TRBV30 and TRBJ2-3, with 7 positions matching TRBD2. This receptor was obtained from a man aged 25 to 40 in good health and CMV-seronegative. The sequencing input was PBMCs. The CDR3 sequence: CAWAAGPRTDTQYF. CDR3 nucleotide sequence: TGTGCCTGGGCAGCGGGGCCTCGCACAGATACGCAGTATTTT. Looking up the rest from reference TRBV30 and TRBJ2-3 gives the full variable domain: SQTIHQWPATLVQPVGSPLSLECTVEGTSNPNLYWYRQAAGRGLQLLFYSVGIGQISSEVPQNLSASRPQDRQFILSSKKLLLSDSGFYLCAWAAGPRTDTQYFGPGTRLTVL.